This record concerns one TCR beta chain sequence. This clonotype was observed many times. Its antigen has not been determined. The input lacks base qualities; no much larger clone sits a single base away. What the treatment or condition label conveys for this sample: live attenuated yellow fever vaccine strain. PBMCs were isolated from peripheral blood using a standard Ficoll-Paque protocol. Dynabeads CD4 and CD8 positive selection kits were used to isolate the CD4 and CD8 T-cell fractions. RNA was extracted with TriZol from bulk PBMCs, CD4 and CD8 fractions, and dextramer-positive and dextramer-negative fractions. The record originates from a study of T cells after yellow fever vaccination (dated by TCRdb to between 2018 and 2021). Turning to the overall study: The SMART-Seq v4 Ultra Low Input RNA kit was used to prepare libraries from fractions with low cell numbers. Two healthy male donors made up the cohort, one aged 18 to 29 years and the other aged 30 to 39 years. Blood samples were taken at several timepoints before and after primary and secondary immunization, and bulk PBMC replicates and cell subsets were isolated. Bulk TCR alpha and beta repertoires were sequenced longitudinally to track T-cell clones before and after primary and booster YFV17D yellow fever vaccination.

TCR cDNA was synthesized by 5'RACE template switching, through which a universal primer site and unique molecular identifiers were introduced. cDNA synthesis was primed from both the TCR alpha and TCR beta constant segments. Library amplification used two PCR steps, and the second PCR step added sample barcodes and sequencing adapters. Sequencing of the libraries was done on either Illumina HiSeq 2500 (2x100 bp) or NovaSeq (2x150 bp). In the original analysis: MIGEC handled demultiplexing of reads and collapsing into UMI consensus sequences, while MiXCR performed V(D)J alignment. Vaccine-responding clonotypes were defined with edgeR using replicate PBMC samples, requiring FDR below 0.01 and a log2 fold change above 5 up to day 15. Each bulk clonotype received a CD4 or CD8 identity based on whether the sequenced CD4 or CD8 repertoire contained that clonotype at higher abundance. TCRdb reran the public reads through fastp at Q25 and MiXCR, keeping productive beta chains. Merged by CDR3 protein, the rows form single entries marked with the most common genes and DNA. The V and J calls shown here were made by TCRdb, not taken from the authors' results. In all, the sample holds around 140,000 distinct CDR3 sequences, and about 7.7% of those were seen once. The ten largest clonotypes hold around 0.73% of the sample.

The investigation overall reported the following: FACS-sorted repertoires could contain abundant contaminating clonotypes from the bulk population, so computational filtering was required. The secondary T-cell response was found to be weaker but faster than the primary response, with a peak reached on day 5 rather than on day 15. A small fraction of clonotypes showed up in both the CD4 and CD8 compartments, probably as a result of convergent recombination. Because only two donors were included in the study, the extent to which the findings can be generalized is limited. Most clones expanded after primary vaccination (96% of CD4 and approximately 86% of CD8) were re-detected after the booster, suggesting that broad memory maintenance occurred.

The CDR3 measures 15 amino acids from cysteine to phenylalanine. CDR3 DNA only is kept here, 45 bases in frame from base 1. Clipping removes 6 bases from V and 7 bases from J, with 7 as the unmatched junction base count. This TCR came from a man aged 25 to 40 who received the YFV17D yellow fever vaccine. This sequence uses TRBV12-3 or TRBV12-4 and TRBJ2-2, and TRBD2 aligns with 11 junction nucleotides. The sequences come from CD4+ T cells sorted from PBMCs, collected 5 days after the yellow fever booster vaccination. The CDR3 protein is CASSALAGGGGELFF. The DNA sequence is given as TGTGCCAGCAGCGCCCTAGCGGGAGGAGGCGGGGAGCTGTTTTTT.